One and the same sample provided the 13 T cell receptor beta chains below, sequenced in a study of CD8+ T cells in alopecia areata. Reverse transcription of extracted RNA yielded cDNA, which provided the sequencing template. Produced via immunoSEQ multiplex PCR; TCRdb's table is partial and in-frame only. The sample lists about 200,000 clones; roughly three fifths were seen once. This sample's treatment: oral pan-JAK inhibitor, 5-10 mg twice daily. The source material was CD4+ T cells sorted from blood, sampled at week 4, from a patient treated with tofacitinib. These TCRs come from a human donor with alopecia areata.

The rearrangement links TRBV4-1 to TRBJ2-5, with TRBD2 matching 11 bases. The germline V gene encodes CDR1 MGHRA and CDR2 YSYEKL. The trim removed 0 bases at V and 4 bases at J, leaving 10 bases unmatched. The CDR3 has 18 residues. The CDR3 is CASSQEGLAGGLRETQYF. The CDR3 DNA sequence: TGCGCCAGCAGCCAAGAAGGGCTAGCGGGGGGCCTCCGAGAGACCCAGTACTTC.

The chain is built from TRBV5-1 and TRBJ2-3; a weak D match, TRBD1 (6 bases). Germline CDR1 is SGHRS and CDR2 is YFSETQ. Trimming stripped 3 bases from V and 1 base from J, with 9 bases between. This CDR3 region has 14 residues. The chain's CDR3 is CASSWTERTDTQYF. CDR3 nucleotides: TGCGCCAGCAGCTGGACAGAGCGCACAGATACGCAGTATTTT.

The CDR3 loop reads CASSAGGSGELFF. The CDR3 DNA reads as TGTGCCAGCAGTGCGGGGGGATCCGGGGAGCTGTTTTTT. V and J are TRBV2 and TRBJ2-2; 7 positions agree with TRBD2. Trimming cost V 4 bases and J 6 bases; bases outside gene matches: 2. The length of the CDR3 is 13 residues. From germline, CDR1 is SNHLY and CDR2 FYNNEI.

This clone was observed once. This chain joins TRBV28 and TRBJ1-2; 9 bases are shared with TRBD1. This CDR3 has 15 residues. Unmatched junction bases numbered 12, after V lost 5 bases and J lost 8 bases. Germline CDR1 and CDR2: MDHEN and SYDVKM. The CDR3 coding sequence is TGTGCCAGCAGTATAGGGGGACAGGGACCGGGCGGCTACACCTTC. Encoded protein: CASSIGGQGPGGYTF.

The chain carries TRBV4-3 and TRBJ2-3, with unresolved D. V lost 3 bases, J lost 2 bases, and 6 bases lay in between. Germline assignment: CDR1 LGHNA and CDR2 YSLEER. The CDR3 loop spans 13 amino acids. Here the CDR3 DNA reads TGCGCCAGCAGCCAGTCCTCCACAGATACGCAGTATTTT. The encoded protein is CASSQSSTDTQYF.

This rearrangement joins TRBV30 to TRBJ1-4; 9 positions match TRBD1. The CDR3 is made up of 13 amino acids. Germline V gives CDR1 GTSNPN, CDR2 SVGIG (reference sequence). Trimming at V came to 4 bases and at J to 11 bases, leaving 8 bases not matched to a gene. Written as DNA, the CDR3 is TGTGCCTGGATACCAGGACAGGGGATGAAACTGTTTTTT. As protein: CAWIPGQGMKLFF. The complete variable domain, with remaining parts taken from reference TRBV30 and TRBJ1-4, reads SQTIHQWPATLVQPVGSPLSLECTVEGTSNPNLYWYRQAAGRGLQLLFYSVGIGQISSEVPQNLSASRPQDRQFILSSKKLLLSDSGFYLCAWIPGQGMKLFFGSGTQLSVL.

The CDR3 loop is CASSLGTGNTEAFF. The CDR3 DNA reads as TGTGCCAGCAGCTTAGGGACAGGGAACACTGAAGCTTTCTTT. This rearrangement joins TRBV7-9 to TRBJ1-1; 7 bases align to TRBD1. CDR1 is SEHNR, CDR2 FQNEAQ, per germline (reference sequence). Trimming cost V 1 base and J 1 base; bases outside gene matches: 0. The CDR3 contains 14 residues.

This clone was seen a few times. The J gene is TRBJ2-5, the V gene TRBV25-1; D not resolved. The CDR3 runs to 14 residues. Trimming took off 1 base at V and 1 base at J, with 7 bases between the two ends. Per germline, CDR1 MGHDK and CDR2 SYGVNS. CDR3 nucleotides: TGTGCCAGCAGTGAATCCGGAAGCCAAGAGACCCAGTACTTC. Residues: CASSESGSQETQYF.

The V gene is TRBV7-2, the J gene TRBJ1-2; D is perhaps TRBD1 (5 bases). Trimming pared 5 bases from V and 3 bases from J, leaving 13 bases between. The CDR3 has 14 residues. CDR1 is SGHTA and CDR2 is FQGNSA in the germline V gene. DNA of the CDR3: TGTGCCAGCAGCGCCCGGGGGAGGTACTATGGCTACACCTTC. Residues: CASSARGRYYGYTF.

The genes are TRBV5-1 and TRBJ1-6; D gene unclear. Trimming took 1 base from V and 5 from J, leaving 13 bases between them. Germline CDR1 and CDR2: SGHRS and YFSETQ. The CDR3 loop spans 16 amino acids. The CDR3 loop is CASSLTARSDNSPLHF. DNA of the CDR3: TGCGCCAGCAGCTTGACAGCCCGAAGCGATAATTCACCCCTCCACTTT.

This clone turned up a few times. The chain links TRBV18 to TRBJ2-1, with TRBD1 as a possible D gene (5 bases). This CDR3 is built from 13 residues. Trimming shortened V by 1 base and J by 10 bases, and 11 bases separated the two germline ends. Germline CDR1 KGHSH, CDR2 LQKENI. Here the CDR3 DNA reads TGTGCCAGCTCACCACGGGGCACCGGGGAGCAGTTCTTC. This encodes CASSPRGTGEQFF.

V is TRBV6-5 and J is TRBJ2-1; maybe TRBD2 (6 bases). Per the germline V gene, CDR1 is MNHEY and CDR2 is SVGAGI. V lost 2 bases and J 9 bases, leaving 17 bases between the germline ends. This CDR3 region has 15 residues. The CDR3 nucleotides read TGTGCCAGCAGTTACGCGGGACTCTTTATGGGTGAGCAGTTCTTC. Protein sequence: CASSYAGLFMGEQFF.

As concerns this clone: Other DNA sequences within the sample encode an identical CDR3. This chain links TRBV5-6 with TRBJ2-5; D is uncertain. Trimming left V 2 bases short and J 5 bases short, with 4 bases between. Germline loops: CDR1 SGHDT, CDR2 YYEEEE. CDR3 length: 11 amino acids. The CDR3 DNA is TGTGCCAGCAGCTTTCGGGAGACCCAGTACTTC. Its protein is CASSFRETQYF.